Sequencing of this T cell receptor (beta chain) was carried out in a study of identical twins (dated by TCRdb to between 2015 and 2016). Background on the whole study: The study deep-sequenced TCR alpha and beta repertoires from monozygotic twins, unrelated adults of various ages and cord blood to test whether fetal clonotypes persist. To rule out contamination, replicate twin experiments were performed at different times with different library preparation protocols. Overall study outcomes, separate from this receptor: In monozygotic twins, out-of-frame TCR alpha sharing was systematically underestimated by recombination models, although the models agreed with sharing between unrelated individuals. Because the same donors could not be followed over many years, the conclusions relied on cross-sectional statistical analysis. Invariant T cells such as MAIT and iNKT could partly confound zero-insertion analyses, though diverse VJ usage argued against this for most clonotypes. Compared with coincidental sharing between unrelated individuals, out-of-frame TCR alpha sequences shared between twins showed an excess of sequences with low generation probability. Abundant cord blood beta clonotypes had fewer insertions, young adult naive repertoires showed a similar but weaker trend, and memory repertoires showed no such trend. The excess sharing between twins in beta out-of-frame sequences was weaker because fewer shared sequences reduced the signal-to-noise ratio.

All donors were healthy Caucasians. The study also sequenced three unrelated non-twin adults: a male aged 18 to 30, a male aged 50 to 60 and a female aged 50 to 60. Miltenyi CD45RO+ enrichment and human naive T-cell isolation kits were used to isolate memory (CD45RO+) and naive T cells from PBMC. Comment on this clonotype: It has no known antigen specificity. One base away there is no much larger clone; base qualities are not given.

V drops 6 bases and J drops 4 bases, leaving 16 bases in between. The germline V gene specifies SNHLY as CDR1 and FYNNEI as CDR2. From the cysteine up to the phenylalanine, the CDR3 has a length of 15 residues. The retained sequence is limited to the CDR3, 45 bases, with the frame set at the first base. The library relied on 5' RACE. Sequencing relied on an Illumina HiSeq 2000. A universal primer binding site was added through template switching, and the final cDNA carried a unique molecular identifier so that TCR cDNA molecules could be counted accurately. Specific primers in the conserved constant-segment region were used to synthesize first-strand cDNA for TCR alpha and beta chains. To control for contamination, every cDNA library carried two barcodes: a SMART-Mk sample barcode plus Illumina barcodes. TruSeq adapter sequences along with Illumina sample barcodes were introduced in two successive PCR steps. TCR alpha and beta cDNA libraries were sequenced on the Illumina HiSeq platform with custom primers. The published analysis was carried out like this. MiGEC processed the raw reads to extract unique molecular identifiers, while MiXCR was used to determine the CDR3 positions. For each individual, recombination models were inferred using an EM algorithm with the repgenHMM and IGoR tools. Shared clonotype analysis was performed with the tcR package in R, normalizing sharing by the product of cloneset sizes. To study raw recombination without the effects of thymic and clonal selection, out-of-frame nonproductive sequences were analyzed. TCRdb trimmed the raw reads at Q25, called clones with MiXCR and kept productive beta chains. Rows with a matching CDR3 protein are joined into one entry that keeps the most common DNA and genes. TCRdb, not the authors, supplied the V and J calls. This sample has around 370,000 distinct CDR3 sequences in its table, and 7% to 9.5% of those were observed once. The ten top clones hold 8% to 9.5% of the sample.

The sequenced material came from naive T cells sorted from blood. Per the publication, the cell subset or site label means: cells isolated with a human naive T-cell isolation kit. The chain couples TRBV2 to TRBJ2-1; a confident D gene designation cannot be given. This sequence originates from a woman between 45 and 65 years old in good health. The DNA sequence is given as TGTGCCAGCAGAGCTATAGCAATTCGGTACAATGAGCAGTTCTTC. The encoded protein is CASRAIAIRYNEQFF.